The TCR beta chain described here comes from a study of blood T cell repertoires in COVID-19. Study-level information: PBMCs, B-cell-depleted T cells, or T cells provided the cDNA or gDNA that made up the material.

Profiling relied on immunoSEQ multiplex PCR, and the TCRdb table lists in-frame clones only, not all of them. This sample has about 190,000 clones; 70% to 80% occur once, and the top ten carry approximately 13%. The germline V gene encodes CDR1 DFQATT and CDR2 SNEGSKA (reference sequence). This CDR3 spans 15 amino acids. Trimming cost V 3 bases and J 6 bases; bases outside gene matches: 11. Sequencing used peripheral blood. This chain links TRBV20-1 with TRBJ1-5; 7 bases are a match to TRBD1. This receptor was obtained from a woman aged 45-60 years with acute or convalescent COVID-19. The CDR3 DNA sequence: TGCAGTGCTAGTTTAGGGCAGGGGGTTGGTCAGCCCCAGCATTTT. The encoded protein is CSASLGQGVGQPQHF.